One and the same sample provided the 31 T cell receptor beta chains below, sequenced in a study of cytomegalovirus exposure and HLA in healthy donors. The PCR had 60 Vbeta and 13 Jbeta primers. Libraries were prepared by immunoSEQ multiplex PCR; TCRdb keeps only in-frame clonotypes and omits some of them. The repertoire holds about 190,000 clones, with around 80% as singletons. The specimen was PBMCs. These receptors came from a woman aged 40 to 50 in good health and CMV-seronegative.

V is TRBV29-1 and J is TRBJ1-2; D uncertain. Germline V gene sequence: CDR1 SQVTM, CDR2 ANQGSEA. CDR3 length: 14 amino acids. With 4 bases removed from V and 7 bases from J, the gap between germline ends came to 19 bases. DNA of the CDR3: TGCAGCGTTGCCGCGCCCGGTGTAGAACGTGGCTACACCTTC. It encodes CSVAAPGVERGYTF.

The CDR3 reads CASSPTPGGGYGYTF. The CDR3 DNA reads TGTGCCAGCAGCCCTACTCCAGGGGGCGGGTATGGCTACACCTTC. The rearrangement uses TRBV9 and TRBJ1-2; 8 nucleotides align to TRBD1. Germline V gives CDR1 SGDLS, CDR2 YYNGEE. CDR3 length equals 15 residues. The V gene end was trimmed by 4 bases and the J gene end by 5 bases; junction bases not matched to a gene: 10.

DNA of the CDR3: TGCGCCAGCACCCTCCAGGGTTCTGGGGCCAACGTCCTGACTTTC. Encoded protein: CASTLQGSGANVLTF. This chain joins TRBV5-1 and TRBJ2-6; TRBD1 is a possible D gene (5 bases). The CDR3 loop spans 15 amino acids. CDR1 and CDR2 from the germline V gene are SGHRS and YFSETQ. V was cut by 6 bases and J by 1 base, with 11 bases left in between.

The chain carries TRBV7-8 and TRBJ2-6; D may be TRBD2 (5 bases). The CDR3 runs to 18 residues. Germline-derived CDR1 and CDR2 are SGHVS and FQNEAQ. V shed 3 bases and J shed 0 bases, with 15 bases lying between them. CDR3 loop: CASSFPASRSSGANVLTF. The DNA of the CDR3 is TGTGCCAGCAGCTTTCCAGCTAGCCGTAGCTCTGGGGCCAACGTCCTGACTTTC.

This clone was seen once. This rearrangement joins TRBV18 to TRBJ1-1; maybe TRBD1 (6 bases). CDR3 length: 15 amino acids. Deletions cut 2 bases from V and 2 bases from J, with 12 bases between. Germline CDR1 reads KGHSH; CDR2 reads LQKENI. The CDR3 loop is CASSPDRQANTEAFF. The CDR3 bases are TGTGCCAGCTCACCAGATAGACAGGCAAACACTGAAGCTTTCTTT.

This chain uses TRBV7-9 with TRBJ1-4; the match to TRBD1 covers 7 bases. The ends lost 5 bases at V and 5 bases at J; junction bases unmatched: 5. From germline, CDR1 is SEHNR and CDR2 FQNEAQ (reference sequence). CDR3 length equals 14 residues. The CDR3 region has the DNA TGTGCCAGCAGCACCGGACAGGACAATGAAAAACTGTTTTTT. This gives the protein CASSTGQDNEKLFF.

The gene calls are TRBV19 and TRBJ1-2; D ambiguous. Deletions cut 2 bases from V and 5 bases from J, with 9 bases between. The germline CDR1 and CDR2 sequences are LNHDA and SQIVND (reference sequence). The CDR3 covers 13 residues. CDR3 amino acids: CASSIWSGYGYTF. Written as DNA, the CDR3 is TGTGCCAGTAGTATATGGAGCGGTTATGGCTACACCTTC.

V usage is TRBV11-2 and J usage is TRBJ2-2; D might be TRBD1 (7 bases). V was clipped by 6 bases and J by 2 bases, with 19 bases between them. Germline CDR1 and CDR2: SGHAT and FQNNGV. CDR3 length: 17 residues. The CDR3 spells CASSSRTTGANTGELFF. CDR3 DNA sequence: TGTGCCAGCAGTTCTCGGACTACAGGGGCCAACACCGGGGAGCTGTTTTTT.

The rearrangement joins TRBV9 to TRBJ2-7; TRBD2 aligns across 7 bases. Germline V gene sequence: CDR1 SGDLS, CDR2 YYNGEE. The CDR3 runs to 16 residues. J gave up 3 bases and V 3 bases, and 12 bases lay outside the gene matches. The CDR3 DNA reads TGTGCCAGCAGCGCCTCCTCAGCGGGACCTATCTACGAGCAGTACTTC. Translation gives CASSASSAGPIYEQYF.

In DNA, the CDR3 is TGTGCCAGCAGCTTATACAGCGGCGCTACAGATACGCAGTATTTT. Encoded protein: CASSLYSGATDTQYF. V gene TRBV11-3 combines with J gene TRBJ2-3; the D gene is possibly TRBD2 (5 bases). Germline V CDR1 and CDR2: SGHNT, YENEEA. Between the trimmed V and J ends, which lost 2 bases and 3 bases, there was a span of 12 bases. CDR3 length equals 15 residues.

The V gene is TRBV5-6, the J gene TRBJ1-2; no firm D call. The germline V and J ends were trimmed by 4 bases and 3 bases, with 13 bases remaining between them. The V gene's germline CDR1 is SGHDT and CDR2 YYEEEE. The CDR3 contains 14 residues. This CDR3 is CASSLRELHYGYTF. CDR3 nucleotides: TGTGCCAGCAGCCTCCGGGAGCTACACTATGGCTACACCTTC.

V is TRBV2 and J is TRBJ2-7; tentatively, D is TRBD1 (5 bases). CDR1 is SNHLY and CDR2 is FYNNEI in the germline V gene. The CDR3 loop spans 11 amino acids. V was shortened by 4 bases and J by 7 bases, with 8 bases between the two germline ends. CDR3 in amino acids: CASSGHREQYF. CDR3 DNA: TGTGCCAGCAGTGGGCACAGGGAGCAGTACTTC.

The rearrangement joins TRBV16 to TRBJ2-3; a possible D gene is TRBD1 (5 bases). The CDR3 consists of 13 residues. Per the germline V gene, CDR1 is KGHSY and CDR2 is FQNENV. Trimming pared 4 bases from V and 0 bases from J, leaving 5 bases between. The DNA of the CDR3 is TGTGCCAGCAGCCGGGGCAGCACAGATACGCAGTATTTT. It codes for CASSRGSTDTQYF.

The chain uses TRBV18 and TRBJ2-1; TRBD1 matches 8 bases. This CDR3 is 15 amino acids long. The V segment lost 3 bases and the J segment 7 bases; nucleotides outside the gene matches: 8. CDR1 and CDR2 from the germline V gene are KGHSH and LQKENI. The chain's CDR3 is CASSPGRGLSNEQFF. CDR3 DNA sequence: TGTGCCAGCTCACCGGGCAGGGGGCTATCAAATGAGCAGTTCTTC.

V gene TRBV30 combines with J gene TRBJ2-7, with TRBD1 matching over 7 bases. Germline CDR1 reads GTSNPN; CDR2 reads SVGIG (reference sequence). The J segment lost 5 bases and the V segment lost 2 bases, leaving 6 bases of the junction unmatched. The CDR3 loop spans 13 amino acids. CDR3 coding DNA: TGTGCCTGGAGTACAAACAGGGGCAACGAGCAGTACGTC. It is translated as CAWSTNRGNEQYV.

The J gene is TRBJ2-5, the V gene TRBV9, with TRBD2 matching over 10 bases. The CDR3 contains 16 residues. The junction had 8 bases not matched to a gene; V was cut back by 2 bases and J by 4 bases. The V gene's germline CDR1 is SGDLS and CDR2 YYNGEE. CDR3 sequence reads: CASSVAAGGPRETQYF. DNA for the CDR3: TGTGCCAGCAGCGTTGCAGCGGGAGGGCCCAGAGAGACCCAGTACTTC.

The chain has TRBV30 and TRBJ1-6, with no clear D. This CDR3 has 13 amino acids. CDR1 and CDR2 from the germline V gene are GTSNPN and SVGIG (reference sequence). V was clipped by 3 bases and J by 5 bases, with 8 bases between them. The CDR3 coding sequence is TGTGCCTGGAGGCCCGGGGATAATTCACCCCTCCACTTT. It translates to CAWRPGDNSPLHF.

This clone came up a few times. The rearrangement joins TRBV19 to TRBJ2-1; TRBD1 matches at 9 bases. This CDR3 has 13 amino acids. CDR1 is LNHDA, CDR2 SQIVND, per germline (reference sequence). Trimming took 5 bases from V and 9 from J; bases not matched to a gene: 5. In nucleotides, the CDR3 is TGTGCCAGTAGTGTGGGACAGGGCGGTGAGCAGTTCTTC. It yields the protein CASSVGQGGEQFF.

The sample holds a few counts of this clone. The chain uses TRBV15 and TRBJ1-1, with D possibly being TRBD1 (6 bases). The germline V gene encodes CDR1 LNHNV and CDR2 YYDKDF (reference sequence). This CDR3 spans 14 amino acids. Trimming removed 0 bases at V and 4 bases at J, with 9 bases between. The CDR3 loop reads CATSREAGVTEAFF. The CDR3 bases are TGTGCCACCAGCAGAGAAGCAGGGGTCACTGAAGCTTTCTTT.

The chain carries TRBV5-1 and TRBJ2-1, with a possible D match to TRBD2 (5 bases). V dropped 2 bases and J dropped 8 bases, with 20 bases sitting between them. From germline, CDR1 is SGHRS and CDR2 YFSETQ. The CDR3 contains 16 residues. The CDR3 reads CASSFRGRGIVDEQFF. The DNA of the CDR3 is TGCGCCAGCAGCTTTCGTGGACGAGGGATCGTCGATGAGCAGTTCTTC.

The chain uses TRBV29-1 and TRBJ1-3, with D unclear. Trimming removed 7 bases at V and 0 bases at J, with 16 bases between. The CDR3 is 15 amino acids. CDR1 and CDR2 from the germline V gene are SQVTM and ANQGSEA. The CDR3 bases are TGCAGCGCTGTCGGTGGGGAGTTCTCTGGAAACACCATATATTTT. Protein product: CSAVGGEFSGNTIYF.

This clone has just one count. CDR3 region: CATSRDVASGSSYNEQFF. The CDR3 region has the DNA TGTGCCACCAGCAGAGATGTAGCTAGCGGGAGCTCCTACAATGAGCAGTTCTTC. This chain joins TRBV15 and TRBJ2-1, with 10 bases that match TRBD2. CDR1 is LNHNV, CDR2 YYDKDF, per germline (reference sequence). V lost 0 bases, J lost 0 bases, and 5 bases stayed unmatched. The CDR3 runs 18 residues.

The chain carries TRBV6-5 and TRBJ2-5; perhaps TRBD2 as D (5 bases). CDR3 length: 13 amino acids. Trimming left V 2 bases short and J 5 bases short, with 9 bases between. The germline V gene has CDR1 MNHEY and CDR2 SVGAGI. Here the CDR3 reads CASSYGSGETQYF. DNA for the CDR3: TGTGCCAGCAGTTACGGGTCGGGGGAGACCCAGTACTTC.

The chain combines TRBV9 with TRBJ2-3; TRBD2 matches 12 bases. The germline V gene has CDR1 SGDLS and CDR2 YYNGEE. V lost 0 bases and J lost 4; bases outside the gene matches: 3. CDR3 size: 16 residues. The CDR3, as DNA: TGTGCCAGCAGCGTAGCTAGCGGGAGGGGGGCAGATACGCAGTATTTT. It translates to CASSVASGRGADTQYF.

V gene TRBV9 combines with J gene TRBJ1-2, with 10 nucleotides matching TRBD1. V shed 3 bases and J 5 bases; nucleotides not matched to a gene: 1. This CDR3 contains 13 residues. Germline CDR1 is SGDLS and CDR2 is YYNGEE. The chain's CDR3 is CASSGTGGYGYTF. The DNA of the CDR3 is TGTGCCAGCAGCGGGACAGGGGGGTATGGCTACACCTTC.

The J gene is TRBJ2-3, the V gene TRBV7-9, with a weak D call TRBD2 (6 bases). CDR3 size: 13 residues. Germline V gene sequence: CDR1 SEHNR, CDR2 FQNEAQ (reference sequence). The V gene lost 6 bases and the J gene lost 1 base, with 8 bases spanning the gap. CDR3 DNA sequence: TGTGCCAGCAGTTCTAGCGGCACAGATACGCAGTATTTT. Protein sequence: CASSSSGTDTQYF.

The table lists this clone with a count of one. The gene calls are TRBV7-9 and TRBJ2-5, with 12 bases that match TRBD1. The CDR3 runs to 15 residues. V was pared by 4 bases and J by 5 bases, with 5 bases of the junction left unmatched. Germline CDR1 is SEHNR and CDR2 is FQNEAQ (reference sequence). Written as DNA, the CDR3 is TGTGCCAGCAGCTATGGGACAGGGGGCCGGGAGACCCAGTACTTC. Protein: CASSYGTGGRETQYF.

This rearrangement joins TRBV19 to TRBJ1-1, with 9 bases aligning to TRBD1. This CDR3 has 15 amino acids. Trimming cost V 6 bases and J 1 base; bases outside gene matches: 6. Germline V gene sequence: CDR1 LNHDA, CDR2 SQIVND (reference sequence). In DNA form, the CDR3 reads TGTGCCAGTAGGACTCGGACAGGGGAGAACACTGAAGCTTTCTTT. Its translation: CASRTRTGENTEAFF.

This clone was recorded only once. The chain uses TRBV6-4 and TRBJ2-1, with 7 nucleotides matching TRBD2. Trimming removed 3 bases from V and 3 bases from J; junction bases left unmatched: 11. This CDR3 is built from 17 residues. Per the germline V gene, CDR1 is MRHNA and CDR2 is SNTAGT. CDR3 region: CASSERWEGRSYNEQFF. The CDR3 DNA reads as TGTGCCAGCAGTGAGAGGTGGGAGGGAAGAAGCTACAATGAGCAGTTCTTC.

The chain has TRBV27 and TRBJ1-4; perhaps TRBD1 as D (6 bases). The CDR3 runs 14 residues. The V end was cut by 3 bases, the J end by 5 bases, with 10 bases between. Germline V gives CDR1 MNHEY, CDR2 SMNVEV (reference sequence). CDR3 DNA: TGTGCCAGCAGTTTTTCAGGGGTAAATGAAAAACTGTTTTTT. As protein: CASSFSGVNEKLFF.

This rearrangement joins TRBV4-3 to TRBJ1-4; tentatively, D is TRBD1 (5 bases). V was trimmed by 0 bases and J by 5 bases, leaving 10 bases between them. From germline, CDR1 is LGHNA and CDR2 YSLEER. The CDR3 contains 15 residues. The CDR3 coding sequence is TGCGCCAGCAGCCAAGATTTTTACAGGAATGAAAAACTGTTTTTT. Its translation: CASSQDFYRNEKLFF.